What follows are 18 T cell receptor beta chains derived from one specimen sequenced in a study of OX40 agonist ivuxolimab in advanced cancers. Method: immunoSEQ multiplex PCR; TCRdb's copy keeps in-frame clones and lacks some. Of tens of thousands of clones listed, roughly 80% are singletons. The sample consisted of CD4+ or CD8+ T cells sorted from blood, taken in a trial of the OX40 agonist ivuxolimab. The receptors stem from an adult with an advanced solid tumor such as melanoma, head and neck, liver or kidney cancer.

V usage is TRBV5-6 and J usage is TRBJ2-5, with 8 nucleotides matching TRBD2. CDR3 length: 14 amino acids. Per the germline V gene, CDR1 is SGHDT and CDR2 is YYEEEE. J was trimmed by 5 bases and V by 0 bases; bases with no gene match: 3. CDR3 protein: CASSLAGGRETQYF. In DNA, the CDR3 is TGTGCCAGCAGCTTGGCCGGCGGGAGGGAGACCCAGTACTTC.

V is TRBV6-1 and J is TRBJ1-6; weak D call: TRBD1 (5 bases). This CDR3 spans 13 amino acids. The germline gives CDR1 MNHNS, CDR2 SASEGT. V was shortened by 3 bases and J by 5 bases, with 5 bases between the two germline ends. The CDR3 sequence: CASSDRDNSPLHF. The CDR3 DNA follows: TGTGCCAGCAGTGACAGGGATAATTCACCCCTCCACTTT.

V gene TRBV7-9 combines with J gene TRBJ2-7; no definite D call. Looked up from germline, CDR1 is SEHNR and CDR2 is FQNEAQ (reference sequence). The CDR3 loop spans 14 amino acids. V lost 1 base to trimming and J lost 2 bases, with 9 bases between them. CDR3 coding DNA: TGTGCCAGCAGCTTAGTTGGCCAAGCCTACGAGCAGTACTTC. Its protein product is CASSLVGQAYEQYF.

The J gene is TRBJ2-5, the V gene TRBV29-1, with TRBD2 matching 10 bases. The ends lost 7 bases at V and 2 bases at J; junction bases unmatched: 10. There are 15 residues in the CDR3. The germline CDR1 and CDR2 sequences are SQVTM and ANQGSEA. Here the CDR3 reads CSALAGGLIQETQYF. The CDR3 DNA sequence: TGCAGCGCATTAGCGGGAGGTTTGATACAAGAGACCCAGTACTTC.

CDR3 sequence reads: CATSRPYNVLTF. The DNA of the CDR3 is TGTGCCACCAGCAGACCGTACAACGTCCTGACTTTC. V gene TRBV15 combines with J gene TRBJ2-6, with unresolved D. This CDR3 has 12 residues. With 2 bases removed from V and 9 bases from J, the gap between germline ends came to 5 bases. Germline V gives CDR1 LNHNV, CDR2 YYDKDF (reference sequence).

The chain couples TRBV6-5 to TRBJ2-7, with 8 nucleotides matching TRBD1. The CDR3 has 14 amino acids. Losses at the gene ends were 5 bases for V and 2 bases for J; bases not matched to a gene: 5. Per germline, CDR1 MNHEY and CDR2 SVGAGI. CDR3 region: CASSTGTGTYEQYF. The CDR3 coding sequence is TGTGCCAGCAGTACAGGGACAGGAACCTACGAGCAGTACTTC.

This clone was seen only a few times. The limits of the CDR3 on the DNA are not certain, so only TCRdb's listed CDR3 is given. The J gene is TRBJ2-5, the V gene TRBV21-1; TRBD2, the table's D call, lacks a check against the DNA. TRBV21-1 is described as a pseudogene. The CDR3 has 11 amino acids, counting both end residues. The CDR3 sequence is CASFGSGAQYF.

This CDR3 is CASSQGGRETQYF. The CDR3 DNA follows: TGTGCCAGCAGCCAGGGGGGAAGGGAGACCCAGTACTTC. The chain links TRBV11-2 to TRBJ2-5; tentatively, D is TRBD1 (7 bases). V lost 5 bases, J lost 5 bases, and 12 bases lay in between. Germline V gives CDR1 SGHAT, CDR2 FQNNGV. This CDR3 region has 13 residues.

The J gene is TRBJ1-1, the V gene TRBV28; D gene unclear. The germline gives CDR1 MDHEN, CDR2 SYDVKM. V lost 3 bases and J 6 bases, leaving 11 bases between the germline ends. This CDR3 region has 13 residues. The CDR3 region is CASSFWEGAEAFF. The CDR3 nucleotides read TGTGCCAGCAGTTTTTGGGAGGGTGCTGAAGCTTTCTTT.

The J gene is TRBJ2-2, the V gene TRBV27, with 8 positions matching TRBD2. Germline-derived CDR1 and CDR2 are MNHEY and SMNVEV (reference sequence). Unmatched junction bases numbered 4, after V lost 3 bases and J lost 7 bases. This CDR3 comprises 14 residues. In DNA, the CDR3 is TGTGCCAGCAGTTTGGGGACTAGTAACGGGGAGCTGTTTTTT. Its translation is CASSLGTSNGELFF.

The chain recombines TRBV6-5 with TRBJ1-2, with unresolved D. The CDR3 spans 11 residues. Looked up from germline, CDR1 is MNHEY and CDR2 is SVGAGI. The ends were cut back, 5 bases at V and 8 bases at J, with 9 bases in the middle. The DNA of the CDR3 is TGTGCCAGCAGTCTAGGCGACGGCTACACCTTC. Its translation: CASSLGDGYTF.

The gene calls are TRBV28 and TRBJ2-7; D is uncertain. Trimming removed 3 bases from V and 0 bases from J, with 9 bases in between. CDR1 MDHEN and CDR2 SYDVKM come from the germline V gene. The CDR3 runs 14 residues. Here the CDR3 DNA reads TGTGCCAGCAGTTTTAACTCACTCTCCTACGAGCAGTACTTC. Translating gives CASSFNSLSYEQYF.

The V call is TRBV5-1, the J call TRBJ2-2; perhaps TRBD2 as D (5 bases). CDR3 length equals 16 residues. Germline assignment: CDR1 SGHRS and CDR2 YFSETQ. The V end was cut by 4 bases, the J end by 3 bases, with 16 bases between. DNA for the CDR3: TGCGCCAGCAGCCCTTTAGAGAGCGGAGACACCGGGGAGCTGTTTTTT. This codes for CASSPLESGDTGELFF.

This clone was seen a single time. This specimen includes other DNA sequences encoding the same CDR3. This chain joins TRBV6-5 and TRBJ1-4; TRBD1 agrees at 7 bases. The trim removed 0 bases at V and 8 bases at J, leaving 6 bases unmatched. The CDR3 is 15 residues long. Germline CDR1 is MNHEY and CDR2 is SVGAGI. The CDR3 nucleotides read TGTGCCAGCAGTTACTCTACAGGGGTGGGCGAAAAACTGTTTTTT. It yields the protein CASSYSTGVGEKLFF.

The rearrangement uses TRBV2 and TRBJ1-2; D might be TRBD1 (6 bases). This CDR3 region has 15 residues. The V and J ends lost 3 bases and 5 bases respectively, with 16 bases between them. Germline values: CDR1 SNHLY, CDR2 FYNNEI. CDR3 amino acids: CASSDTGHPLYGYTF. The CDR3 coding sequence is TGTGCCAGCAGTGACACAGGGCATCCGTTGTATGGCTACACCTTC.

The chain carries TRBV4-2 and TRBJ2-5, with no clear D. Germline V gene data show CDR1 as LGHNA and CDR2 as YNFKEQ. The CDR3 is 15 amino acids. V was cut by 0 bases and J by 1 base, with 9 bases left in between. CDR3: CASSQEVGSQETQYF. Written as DNA, the CDR3 is TGTGCCAGCAGCCAAGAAGTAGGCAGCCAAGAGACCCAGTACTTC.

The rearrangement uses TRBV28 and TRBJ2-5; 11 nucleotides match TRBD1. The DNA end lines up better with TRBJ2-7; the J call may be wrong. The CDR3 consists of 14 residues. The germline V gene encodes CDR1 MDHEN and CDR2 SYDVKM. CDR3 protein: CASRAGTGGYEQYF. CDR3 nucleotides: TGTGCCAGCAGGGCCGGGACAGGGGGCTACGAGCAGTACTTC.

The chain couples TRBV6-1 to TRBJ2-7, with D possibly TRBD2 on 6 matching bases. The CDR3 sequence is 14 residues long. The germline V gene has CDR1 MNHNS and CDR2 SASEGT. Trimming left V 2 bases short and J 5 bases short, with 13 bases between. The CDR3 loop reads CASSESPGEDEQYF. Here the CDR3 DNA reads TGTGCCAGCAGTGAATCCCCGGGAGAGGACGAGCAGTACTTC.